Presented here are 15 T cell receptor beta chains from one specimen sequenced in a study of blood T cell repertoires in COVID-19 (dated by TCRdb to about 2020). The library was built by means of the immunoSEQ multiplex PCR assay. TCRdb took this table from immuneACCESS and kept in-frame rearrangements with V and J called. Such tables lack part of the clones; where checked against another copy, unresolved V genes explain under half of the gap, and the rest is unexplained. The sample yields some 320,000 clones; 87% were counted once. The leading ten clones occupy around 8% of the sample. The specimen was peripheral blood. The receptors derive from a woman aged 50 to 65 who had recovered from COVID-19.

Here the CDR3 DNA reads TGTGCCAGCTCACCCACCTCAGATTCCTATGGCTACACCTTC. Translation: CASSPTSDSYGYTF. The chain combines TRBV18 with TRBJ1-2, with D unresolved. Germline V gives CDR1 KGHSH, CDR2 LQKENI. The CDR3 sequence is 14 residues long. V was pared by 3 bases and J by 4 bases, with 12 bases between.

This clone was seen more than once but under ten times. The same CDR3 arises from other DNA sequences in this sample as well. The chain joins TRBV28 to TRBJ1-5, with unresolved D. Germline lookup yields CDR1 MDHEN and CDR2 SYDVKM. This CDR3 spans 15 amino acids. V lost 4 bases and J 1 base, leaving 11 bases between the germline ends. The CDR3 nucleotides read TGTGCCAGCAGTTCCCTACGCTCGAGCAATCAGCCCCAGCATTTT. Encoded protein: CASSSLRSSNQPQHF.

This chain's CDR3 is CASSMGQGFGYTF. As DNA, the CDR3 is TGTGCCAGCAGTATGGGACAGGGATTCGGCTACACCTTC. This rearrangement joins TRBV28 to TRBJ1-2, with 9 bases that match TRBD1. The CDR3 contains 13 residues. V was clipped by 5 bases and J by 8 bases; unmatched bases: 6. From germline, CDR1 is MDHEN and CDR2 SYDVKM.

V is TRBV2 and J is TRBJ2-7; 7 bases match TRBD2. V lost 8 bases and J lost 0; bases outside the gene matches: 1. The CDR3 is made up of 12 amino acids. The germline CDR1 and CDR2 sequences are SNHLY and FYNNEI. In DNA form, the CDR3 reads TGTGCCAGCCGGGGGGTCTCCTACGAGCAGTACTTC. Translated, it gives CASRGVSYEQYF.

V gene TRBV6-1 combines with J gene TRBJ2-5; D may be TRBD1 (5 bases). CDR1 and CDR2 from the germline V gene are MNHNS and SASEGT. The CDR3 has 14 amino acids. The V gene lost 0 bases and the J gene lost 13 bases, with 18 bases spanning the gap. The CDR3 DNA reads TGTGCCAGCAGTGAAGCGATGTTAAGGGGCCCCGTGTACTTC. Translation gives CASSEAMLRGPVYF.

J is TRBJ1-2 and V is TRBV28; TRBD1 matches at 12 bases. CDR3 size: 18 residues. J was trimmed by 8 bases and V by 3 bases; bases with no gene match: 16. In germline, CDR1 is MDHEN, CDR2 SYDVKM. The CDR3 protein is CASSLVYRKGQGARGYTF. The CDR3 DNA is TGTGCCAGCAGTTTGGTGTATCGCAAGGGACAGGGGGCGCGCGGCTACACCTTC.

The CDR3 region has the DNA TGTGCCACCCAGGTCGGGACTTCTAAAACGGATGAGCAGTTCTTC. Its protein product is CATQVGTSKTDEQFF. The rearrangement uses TRBV2 and TRBJ2-1; possibly TRBD2 for D (6 bases). Trimming removed 10 bases at V and 8 bases at J, with 24 bases between. This CDR3 has 15 amino acids. The germline gives CDR1 SNHLY, CDR2 FYNNEI.

CDR3 nucleotides: TGTGCCAGCAGTTACTTGACAGGGGCAGAGACCCAGTACTTC. Translation: CASSYLTGAETQYF. The rearrangement links TRBV6-5 to TRBJ2-5, with TRBD1 identical over 8 bases. The V gene's germline CDR1 is MNHEY and CDR2 SVGAGI. V lost 1 base to trimming and J lost 4 bases; unmatched junction nucleotides: 2. The CDR3 length is 14 residues.

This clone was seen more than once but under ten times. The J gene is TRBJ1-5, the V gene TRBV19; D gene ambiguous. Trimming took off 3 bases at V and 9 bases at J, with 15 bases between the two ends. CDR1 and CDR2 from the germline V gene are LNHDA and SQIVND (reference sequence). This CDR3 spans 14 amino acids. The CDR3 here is CASSIRGSGWPQHF. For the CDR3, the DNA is TGTGCCAGTAGTATCCGGGGTTCCGGATGGCCCCAGCATTTT.

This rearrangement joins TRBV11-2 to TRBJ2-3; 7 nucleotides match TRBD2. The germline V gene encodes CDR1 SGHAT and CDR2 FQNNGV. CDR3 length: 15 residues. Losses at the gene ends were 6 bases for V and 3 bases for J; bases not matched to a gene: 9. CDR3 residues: CASREMGRETDTQYF. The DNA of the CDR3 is TGTGCCAGCAGAGAAATGGGGAGGGAGACAGATACGCAGTATTTT.

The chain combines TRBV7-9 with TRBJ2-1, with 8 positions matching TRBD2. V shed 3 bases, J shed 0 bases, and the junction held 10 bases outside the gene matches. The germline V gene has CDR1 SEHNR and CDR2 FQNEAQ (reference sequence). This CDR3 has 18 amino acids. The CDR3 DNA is TGTGCCAGCAGCTTTGGAGCTAGCGGGTACTCCTCCTACAATGAGCAGTTCTTC. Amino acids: CASSFGASGYSSYNEQFF. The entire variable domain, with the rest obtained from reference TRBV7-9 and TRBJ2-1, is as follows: DTGVSQNPRHKITKRGQNVTFRCDPISEHNRLYWYRQTLGQGPEFLTYFQNEAQLEKSRLLSDRFSAERPKGSFSTLEIQRTEQGDSAMYLCASSFGASGYSSYNEQFFGPGTRLTVL.

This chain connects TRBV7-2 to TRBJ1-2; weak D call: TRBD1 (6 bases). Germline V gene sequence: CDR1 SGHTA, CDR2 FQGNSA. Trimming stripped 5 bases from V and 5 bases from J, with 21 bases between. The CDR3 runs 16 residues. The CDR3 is CASSLNPPDSPYGYTF. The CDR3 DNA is TGTGCCAGCAGCCTAAACCCGCCGGACAGCCCGTATGGCTACACCTTC.

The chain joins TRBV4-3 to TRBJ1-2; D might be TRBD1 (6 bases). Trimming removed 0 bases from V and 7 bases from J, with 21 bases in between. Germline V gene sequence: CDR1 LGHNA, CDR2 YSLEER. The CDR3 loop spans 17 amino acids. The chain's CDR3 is CASSQERTGSLFFGYTF. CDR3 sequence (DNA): TGCGCCAGCAGCCAAGAGCGTACAGGGAGCCTCTTTTTTGGCTACACCTTC.

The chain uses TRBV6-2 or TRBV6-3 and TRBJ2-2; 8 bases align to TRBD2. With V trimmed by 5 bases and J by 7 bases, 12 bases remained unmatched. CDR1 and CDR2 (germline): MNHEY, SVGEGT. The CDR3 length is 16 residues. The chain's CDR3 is CASSQGRREVGGELFF. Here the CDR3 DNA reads TGTGCCAGCAGTCAGGGGCGGCGGGAGGTCGGCGGGGAGCTGTTTTTT.

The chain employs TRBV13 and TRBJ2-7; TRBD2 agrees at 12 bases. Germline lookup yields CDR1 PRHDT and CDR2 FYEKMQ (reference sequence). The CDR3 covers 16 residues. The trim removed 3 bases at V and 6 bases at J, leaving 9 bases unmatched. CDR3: CASSFSRLAGEVEQYF. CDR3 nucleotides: TGTGCCAGCAGCTTCTCAAGACTAGCGGGAGAGGTCGAGCAGTACTTC.